Described below is a single T cell receptor beta chain sequence and its context. Its antigen is as yet unknown. Each donor had approximately 10 milliliters of peripheral blood drawn. This entry belongs to a study of blood T cells in healthy people across ages. Together with a sample-barcoded 5' primer, a J-beta primer mix was included in a second PCR lasting about 6 to 11 cycles. From the 5' RACE reads, TCRdb called clonotypes with MiXCR, one entry per CDR3 protein. The table lists 650,000 to 1,000,000 distinct CDR3 sequences, about 47% of them singletons, with around 18% in the top ten. Findings of the study overall: Estimates of total diversity, which came from one million sequenced T cells, were considered to be underestimates. While age rose, TCR beta diversity per million T cells dropped in a roughly linear way.

The V gene's germline CDR1 is MGHDK and CDR2 SYGVNS. Trimming took 1 base from V and 11 from J, leaving 13 bases between them. There are 13 residues in the CDR3. The sequence derives from an elderly man in good health. The V and J genes are TRBV25-1 and TRBJ2-3; D not resolved. Source material: blood. CDR3 amino acids: CASSELRTAKQYF. The CDR3 DNA reads TGTGCCAGCAGTGAATTAAGGACGGCAAAGCAGTATTTT.